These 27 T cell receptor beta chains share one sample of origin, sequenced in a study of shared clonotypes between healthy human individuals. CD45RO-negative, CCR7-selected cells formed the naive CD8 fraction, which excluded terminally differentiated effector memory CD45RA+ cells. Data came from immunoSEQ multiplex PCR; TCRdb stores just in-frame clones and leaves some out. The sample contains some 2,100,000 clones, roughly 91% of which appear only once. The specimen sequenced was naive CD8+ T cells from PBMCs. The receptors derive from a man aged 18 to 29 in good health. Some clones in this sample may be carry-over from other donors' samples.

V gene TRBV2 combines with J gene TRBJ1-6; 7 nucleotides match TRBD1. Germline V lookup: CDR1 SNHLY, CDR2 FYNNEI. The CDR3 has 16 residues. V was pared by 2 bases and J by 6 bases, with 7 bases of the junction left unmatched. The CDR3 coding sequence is TGTGCCAGCAGTGAACTGTCCGGGACAGTTAATTCACCCCTCCACTTT. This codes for CASSELSGTVNSPLHF.

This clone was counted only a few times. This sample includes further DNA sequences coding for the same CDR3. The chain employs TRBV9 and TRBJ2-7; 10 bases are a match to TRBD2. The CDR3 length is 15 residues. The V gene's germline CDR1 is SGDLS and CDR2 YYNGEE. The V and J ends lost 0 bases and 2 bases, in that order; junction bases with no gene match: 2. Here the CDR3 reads CASSVGLAGAYEQYF. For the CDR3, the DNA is TGTGCCAGCAGCGTAGGGCTAGCGGGAGCCTACGAGCAGTACTTC.

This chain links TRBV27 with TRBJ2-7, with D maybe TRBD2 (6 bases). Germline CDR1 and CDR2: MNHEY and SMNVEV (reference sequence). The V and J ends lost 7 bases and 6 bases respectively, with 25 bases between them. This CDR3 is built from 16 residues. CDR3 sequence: CASTQSWGEMLGEQYF. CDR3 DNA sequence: TGTGCCAGCACCCAATCATGGGGGGAAATGCTTGGCGAGCAGTACTTC.

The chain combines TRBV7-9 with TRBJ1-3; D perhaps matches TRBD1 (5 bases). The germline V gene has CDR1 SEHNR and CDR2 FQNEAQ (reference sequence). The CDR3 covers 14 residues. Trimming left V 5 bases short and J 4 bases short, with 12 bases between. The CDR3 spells CASSAGPGGNTIYF. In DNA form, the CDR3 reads TGTGCCAGCAGCGCGGGGCCAGGCGGAAACACCATATATTTT. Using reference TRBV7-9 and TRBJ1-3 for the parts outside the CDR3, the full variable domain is DTGVSQNPRHKITKRGQNVTFRCDPISEHNRLYWYRQTLGQGPEFLTYFQNEAQLEKSRLLSDRFSAERPKGSFSTLEIQRTEQGDSAMYLCASSAGPGGNTIYFGEGSWLTVV.

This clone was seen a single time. CDR3 amino acids: CASSEAAGYEQYF. CDR3 DNA: TGTGCCAGCAGTGAAGCGGCAGGGTACGAGCAGTACTTC. This sequence joins TRBV2 and TRBJ2-7; D possibly corresponds to TRBD1 (5 bases). Per the germline V gene, CDR1 is SNHLY and CDR2 is FYNNEI. There are 13 residues in the CDR3. V dropped 0 bases and J dropped 4 bases, with 7 bases sitting between them.

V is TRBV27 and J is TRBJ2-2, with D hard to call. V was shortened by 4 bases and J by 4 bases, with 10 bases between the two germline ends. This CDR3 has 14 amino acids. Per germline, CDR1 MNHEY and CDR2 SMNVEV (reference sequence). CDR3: CASSSWEVTGELFF. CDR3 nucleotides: TGTGCCAGCAGTTCGTGGGAAGTCACCGGGGAGCTGTTTTTT.

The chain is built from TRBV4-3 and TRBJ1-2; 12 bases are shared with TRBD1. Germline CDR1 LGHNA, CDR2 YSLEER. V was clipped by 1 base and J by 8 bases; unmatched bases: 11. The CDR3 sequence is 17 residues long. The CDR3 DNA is TGCGCCAGCAGCCAAGTGGCGGTGGGACAGGGGGCGTCGGGCTACACCTTC. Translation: CASSQVAVGQGASGYTF.

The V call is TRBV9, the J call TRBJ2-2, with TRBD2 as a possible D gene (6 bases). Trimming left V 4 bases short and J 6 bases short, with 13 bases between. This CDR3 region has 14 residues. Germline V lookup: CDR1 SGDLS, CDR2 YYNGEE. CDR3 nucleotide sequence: TGTGCCAGCAGCTCGGGCGGGGCCCCCGGGGAGCTGTTTTTT. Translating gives CASSSGGAPGELFF. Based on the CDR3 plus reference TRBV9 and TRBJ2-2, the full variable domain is DSGVTQTPKHLITATGQRVTLRCSPRSGDLSVYWYQQSLDQGLQFLIQYYNGEERAKGNILERFSAQQFPDLHSELNLSSLELGDSALYFCASSSGGAPGELFFGEGSRLTVL.

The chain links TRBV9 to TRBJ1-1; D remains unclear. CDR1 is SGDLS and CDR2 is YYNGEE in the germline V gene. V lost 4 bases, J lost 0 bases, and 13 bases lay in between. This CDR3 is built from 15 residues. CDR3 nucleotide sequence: TGTGCCAGCAGCCCAGAGGTGTCGGTGAACACTGAAGCTTTCTTT. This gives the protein CASSPEVSVNTEAFF.

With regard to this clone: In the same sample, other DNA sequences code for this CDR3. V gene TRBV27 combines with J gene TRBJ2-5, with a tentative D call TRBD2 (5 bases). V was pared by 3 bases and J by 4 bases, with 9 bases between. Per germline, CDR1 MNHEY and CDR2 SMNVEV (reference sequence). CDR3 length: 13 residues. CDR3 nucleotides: TGTGCCAGCAGTTTTGCGGGTCTAGAGACCCAGTACTTC. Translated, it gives CASSFAGLETQYF.

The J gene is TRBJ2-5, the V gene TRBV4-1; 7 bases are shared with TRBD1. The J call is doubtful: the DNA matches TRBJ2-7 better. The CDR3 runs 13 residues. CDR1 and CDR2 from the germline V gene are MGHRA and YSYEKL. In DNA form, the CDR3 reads TGCGCCAGCAGCCGGAATACAGGGGCCGAGCAGTACTTC. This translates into CASSRNTGAEQYF.

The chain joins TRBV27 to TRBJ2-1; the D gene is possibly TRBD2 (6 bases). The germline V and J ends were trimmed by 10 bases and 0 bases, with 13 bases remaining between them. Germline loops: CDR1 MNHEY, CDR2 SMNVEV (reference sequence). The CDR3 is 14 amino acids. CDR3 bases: TGTGCCACGAAGGACTACAGCTCCTACAATGAGCAGTTCTTC. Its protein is CATKDYSSYNEQFF.

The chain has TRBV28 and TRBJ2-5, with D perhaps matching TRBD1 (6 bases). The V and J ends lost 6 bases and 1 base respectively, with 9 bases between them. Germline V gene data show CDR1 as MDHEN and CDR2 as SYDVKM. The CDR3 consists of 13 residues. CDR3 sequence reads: CASRGTFQETQYF. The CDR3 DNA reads TGTGCCAGCAGAGGGACATTCCAAGAGACCCAGTACTTC.

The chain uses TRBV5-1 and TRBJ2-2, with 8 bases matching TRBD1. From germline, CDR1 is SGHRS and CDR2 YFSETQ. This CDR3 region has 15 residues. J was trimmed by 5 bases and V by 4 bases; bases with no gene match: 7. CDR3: CASSTRDRRTGELFF. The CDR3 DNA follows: TGCGCCAGCAGCACTCGGGACAGGAGGACCGGGGAGCTGTTTTTT.

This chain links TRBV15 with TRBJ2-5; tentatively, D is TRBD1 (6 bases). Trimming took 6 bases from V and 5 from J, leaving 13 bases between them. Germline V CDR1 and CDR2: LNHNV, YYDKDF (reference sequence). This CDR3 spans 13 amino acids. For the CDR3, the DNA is TGTGCCACCAGAGACAGGATAGGGGAGACCCAGTACTTC. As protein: CATRDRIGETQYF.

The CDR3 protein is CASSQGLARATEQYF. CDR3 sequence (DNA): TGTGCCAGCAGCCAAGGACTAGCGCGGGCGACCGAGCAGTACTTC. The chain couples TRBV9 to TRBJ2-7, with 9 bases fitting TRBD2. The germline gives CDR1 SGDLS, CDR2 YYNGEE. Trimming at V came to 4 bases and at J to 6 bases, leaving 11 bases not matched to a gene. This CDR3 is built from 15 residues.

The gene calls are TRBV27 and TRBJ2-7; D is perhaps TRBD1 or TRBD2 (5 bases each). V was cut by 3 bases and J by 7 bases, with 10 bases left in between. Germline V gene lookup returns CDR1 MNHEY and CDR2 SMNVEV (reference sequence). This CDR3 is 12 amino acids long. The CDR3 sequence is CASSFLGEEQYF. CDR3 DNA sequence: TGTGCCAGCAGTTTCTTGGGGGAAGAGCAGTACTTC.

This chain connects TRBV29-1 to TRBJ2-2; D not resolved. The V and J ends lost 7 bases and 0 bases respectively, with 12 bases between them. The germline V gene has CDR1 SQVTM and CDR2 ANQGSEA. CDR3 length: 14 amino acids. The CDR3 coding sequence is TGCAGCGCCGGAACAGATCCGAACACCGGGGAGCTGTTTTTT. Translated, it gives CSAGTDPNTGELFF.

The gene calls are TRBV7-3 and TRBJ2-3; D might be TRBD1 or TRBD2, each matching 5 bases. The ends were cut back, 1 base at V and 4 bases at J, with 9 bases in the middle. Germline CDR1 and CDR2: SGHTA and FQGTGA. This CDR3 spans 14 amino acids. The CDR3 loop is CASSLSTGPDTQYF. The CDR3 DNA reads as TGTGCCAGCAGCTTAAGCACGGGACCAGATACGCAGTATTTT.

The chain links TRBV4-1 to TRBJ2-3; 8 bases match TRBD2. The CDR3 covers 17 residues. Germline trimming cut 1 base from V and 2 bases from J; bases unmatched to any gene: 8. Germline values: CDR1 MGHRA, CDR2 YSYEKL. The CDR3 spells CASSQGPTSAYTDTQYF. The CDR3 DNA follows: TGCGCCAGCAGCCAAGGTCCGACTAGCGCGTACACAGATACGCAGTATTTT.

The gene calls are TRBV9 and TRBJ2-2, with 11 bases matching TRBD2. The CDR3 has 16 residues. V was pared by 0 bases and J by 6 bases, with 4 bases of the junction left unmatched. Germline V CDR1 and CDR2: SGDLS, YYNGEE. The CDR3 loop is CASSVDSSGRSGELFF. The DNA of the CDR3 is TGTGCCAGCAGCGTAGATTCTAGCGGGAGGTCCGGGGAGCTGTTTTTT.

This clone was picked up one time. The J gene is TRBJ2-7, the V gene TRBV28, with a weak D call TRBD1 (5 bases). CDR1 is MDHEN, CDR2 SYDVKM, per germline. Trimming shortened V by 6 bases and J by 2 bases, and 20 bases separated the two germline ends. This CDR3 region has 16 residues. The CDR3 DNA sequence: TGTGCCAGCAGCACAAATCCACAGGCAGAGGCCTACGAGCAGTACTTC. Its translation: CASSTNPQAEAYEQYF. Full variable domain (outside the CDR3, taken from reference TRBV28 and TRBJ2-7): DVKVTQSSRYLVKRTGEKVFLECVQDMDHENMFWYRQDPGLGLRLIYFSYDVKMKEKGDIPEGYSVSREKKERFSLILESASTNQTSMYLCASSTNPQAEAYEQYFGPGTRLTVT.

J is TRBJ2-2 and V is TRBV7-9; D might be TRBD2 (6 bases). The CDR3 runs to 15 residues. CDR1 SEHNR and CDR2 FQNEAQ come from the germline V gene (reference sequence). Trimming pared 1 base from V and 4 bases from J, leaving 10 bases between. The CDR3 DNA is TGTGCCAGCAGCTTAGGCGGGATTCTCACCGGGGAGCTGTTTTTT. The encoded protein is CASSLGGILTGELFF.

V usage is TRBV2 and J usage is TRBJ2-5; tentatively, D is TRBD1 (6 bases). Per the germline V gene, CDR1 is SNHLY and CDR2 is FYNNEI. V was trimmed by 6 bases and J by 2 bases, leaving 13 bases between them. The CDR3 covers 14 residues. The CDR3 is CASRDWTDQETQYF. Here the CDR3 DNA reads TGTGCCAGCAGAGATTGGACAGATCAAGAGACCCAGTACTTC. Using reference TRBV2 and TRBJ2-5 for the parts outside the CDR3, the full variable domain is EPEVTQTPSHQVTQMGQEVILRCVPISNHLYFYWYRQILGQKVEFLVSFYNNEISEKSEIFDDQFSVERPDGSNFTLKIRSTKLEDSAMYFCASRDWTDQETQYFGPGTRLLVL.

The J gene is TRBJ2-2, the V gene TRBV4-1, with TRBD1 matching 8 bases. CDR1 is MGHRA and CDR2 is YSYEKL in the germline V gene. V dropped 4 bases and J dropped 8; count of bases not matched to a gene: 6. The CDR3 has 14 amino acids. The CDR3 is CASSRRQGLGELFF. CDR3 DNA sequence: TGCGCCAGCAGCCGTCGACAGGGGCTAGGGGAGCTGTTTTTT.

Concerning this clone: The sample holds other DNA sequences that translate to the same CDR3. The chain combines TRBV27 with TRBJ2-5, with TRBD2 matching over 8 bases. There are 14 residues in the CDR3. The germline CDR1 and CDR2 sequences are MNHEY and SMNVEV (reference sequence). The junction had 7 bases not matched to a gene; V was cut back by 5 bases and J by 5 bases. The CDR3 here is CASSPRGGAETQYF. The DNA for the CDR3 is TGTGCCAGCAGTCCCCGGGGGGGCGCGGAGACCCAGTACTTC.

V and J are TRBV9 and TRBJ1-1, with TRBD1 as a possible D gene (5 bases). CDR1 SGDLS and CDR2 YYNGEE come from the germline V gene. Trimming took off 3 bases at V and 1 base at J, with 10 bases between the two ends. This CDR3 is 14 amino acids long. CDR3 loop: CASSEGFRNTEAFF. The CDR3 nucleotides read TGTGCCAGCAGCGAGGGGTTCCGGAACACTGAAGCTTTCTTT.